The sequence of this TCR beta chain was determined in a study of T cells in localized non-small cell lung cancer. Some clones are missing from TCRdb's copy, which holds only in-frame ones; the method was immunoSEQ multiplex PCR. The sample yields roughly 50,000 clones, roughly 92% seen once. Germline V gene sequence: CDR1 LNHDA, CDR2 SQIVND (reference sequence). V gave up 1 base and J gave up 0 bases, with 6 bases separating them. The CDR3 is 14 residues long. Overall study findings and caveats: Peak T cell clonality was found in uninvolved adjacent lung, exceeding tumor. Longer overall survival was linked to higher blood T cell density. Adjacent lung had a median 57 of the 100 largest tumor clones.

This clone was detected once. Its antigen is unknown. The receptor was derived from a man aged 40 to 75 with stage I lung adenocarcinoma. The V gene is TRBV19, the J gene TRBJ1-1, with a tentative D call TRBD1 (5 bases). The input for sequencing was peripheral blood, taken before any cancer treatment. In DNA form, the CDR3 reads TGTGCCAGTAGTATAGGGACATTGAACACTGAAGCTTTCTTT. It codes for CASSIGTLNTEAFF.